This T cell receptor beta chain was sequenced during a study of blood T cell repertoires in COVID-19. Study details: Material from acute and convalescent COVID-19 was sourced from the United States, Italy and Spain.

The junction had 4 bases not matched to a gene; V was cut back by 0 bases and J by 8 bases. In germline, CDR1 is SGHAT, CDR2 FQNNGV. The CDR3 totals 16 residues. The repertoire was sequenced with immunoSEQ multiplex PCR; TCRdb's copy has only in-frame clones and lacks some. The sample holds approximately 140,000 clones, roughly 90% seen once. A Seattle source enrolled patients during active infection and followed them longitudinally. This sequence joins TRBV11-2 and TRBJ2-1; 13 positions match TRBD2. The clonotype was recovered from a human donor with COVID-19, enrolled during active disease. The donor label of this sample is uncertain. The sequencing sample was made of peripheral blood. CDR3 amino acids: CASSLEGTSGTYEQFF. The DNA of the CDR3 is TGTGCCAGCAGCTTAGAAGGGACTAGCGGGACATATGAGCAGTTCTTC.